This passage covers 26 T cell receptor beta chains from one sample sequenced in a study of blood T cell repertoires in COVID-19 (dated by TCRdb to 2020 to 2022). The method behind the library was the immunoSEQ multiplex PCR assay. TCRdb provides this immuneACCESS table in a form limited to in-frame rearrangements. Some clones are lacking; in checked studies, under half of them reflect an unresolved V gene, and why the rest are absent is not known. The table for this sample lists roughly 160,000 clones; 84% of them were counted only once. The ten largest make up around 2.7% of the sample. Material for sequencing was peripheral blood. These receptors all come from a woman aged 80 or over with COVID-19, enrolled during active disease.

There are a few counts of this clone. The chain has TRBV27 and TRBJ2-7, with D hard to call. The CDR3 has 14 residues. The germline V gene has CDR1 MNHEY and CDR2 SMNVEV (reference sequence). V dropped 2 bases and J dropped 0 bases, with 8 bases sitting between them. The CDR3 coding sequence is TGTGCCAGCAGTTTAGATCGGTACTCCTACGAGCAGTACTTC. Translation gives CASSLDRYSYEQYF.

V and J are TRBV6-2 or TRBV6-3 and TRBJ1-6, with TRBD1 as a possible D gene (5 bases). Germline V gene data show CDR1 as MNHEY and CDR2 as SVGEGT. The V and J ends lost 0 bases and 5 bases respectively, with 8 bases between them. The CDR3 runs 15 residues. CDR3 nucleotides: TGTGCCAGCAGTTACTCCGGGGGTAATAATTCACCCCTCCACTTT. It specifies CASSYSGGNNSPLHF.

V and J are TRBV19 and TRBJ1-4; TRBD1 might be the D (5 bases). V was pared by 7 bases and J by 4 bases, with 19 bases between. The CDR3 consists of 16 residues. The germline gives CDR1 LNHDA, CDR2 SQIVND (reference sequence). The CDR3 DNA follows: TGTGCCAGTAACCAGTTACGAGACGGGGGTAATGAAAAACTGTTTTTT. Encoded protein: CASNQLRDGGNEKLFF.

The chain carries TRBV18 and TRBJ1-3; no firm D call. This CDR3 contains 15 residues. V shed 6 bases and J shed 3 bases, with 15 bases lying between them. Germline V gene lookup returns CDR1 KGHSH and CDR2 LQKENI. This CDR3 is CASSLDSVLGNTIYF. The DNA of the CDR3 is TGTGCCAGCTCCCTCGATTCGGTACTTGGAAACACCATATATTTT.

This rearrangement joins TRBV30 to TRBJ2-7; D is perhaps TRBD2 (6 bases). There are 11 residues in the CDR3. V lost 3 bases to trimming and J lost 12 bases, with 15 bases between them. Per the germline V gene, CDR1 is GTSNPN and CDR2 is SVGIG (reference sequence). The CDR3 protein is CAWRRDQRRYF. The CDR3 DNA reads TGTGCCTGGAGGCGGGATCAACGACGGTACTTC.

This clone appeared once. The gene calls are TRBV5-1 and TRBJ2-3; TRBD2 matches 8 bases. This CDR3 is built from 16 residues. V lost 3 bases and J lost 0; bases outside the gene matches: 6. CDR1 SGHRS and CDR2 YFSETQ come from the germline V gene. The CDR3 protein is CASSYEAGVSTDTQYF. The CDR3, as DNA: TGCGCCAGCAGCTATGAAGCGGGAGTCAGCACAGATACGCAGTATTTT. The entire variable domain, with the rest obtained from reference TRBV5-1 and TRBJ2-3, is as follows: KAGVTQTPRYLIKTRGQQVTLSCSPISGHRSVSWYQQTPGQGLQFLFEYFSETQRNKGNFPGRFSGRQFSNSRSEMNVSTLELGDSALYLCASSYEAGVSTDTQYFGPGTRLTVL.

The rearrangement links TRBV5-1 to TRBJ2-6, with D hard to call. V lost 3 bases and J lost 0, with 22 bases in between. In germline, CDR1 is SGHRS, CDR2 YFSETQ. The CDR3 sequence is 20 residues long. The CDR3 loop reads CASSYYTTEYPLSGANVLTF. For the CDR3, the DNA is TGCGCCAGCAGCTACTACACGACTGAATACCCACTCTCTGGGGCCAACGTCCTGACTTTC.

The V and J genes are TRBV10-3 and TRBJ1-4, with TRBD1 matching 10 bases. The CDR3 runs 17 residues. Germline CDR1 and CDR2: ENHRY and SYGVKD. Losses at the gene ends were 5 bases for V and 8 bases for J; bases not matched to a gene: 14. In DNA, the CDR3 is TGTGCCATCAGTAAAACGGGACAGGGGTTGGGAAAAGAAAAACTGTTTTTT. It specifies CAISKTGQGLGKEKLFF.

This clone is classed as medium-sized. The chain links TRBV11-2 to TRBJ1-5; no definite D call. The CDR3 contains 13 residues. Germline V lookup: CDR1 SGHAT, CDR2 FQNNGV. Trimming left V 4 bases short and J 4 bases short, with 8 bases between. This CDR3 reads CASSSNRNQPQHF. CDR3 nucleotides: TGTGCCAGCAGCTCCAACAGAAATCAGCCCCAGCATTTT.

This chain uses TRBV18 with TRBJ1-3, with TRBD1 matching 9 bases. This CDR3 is built from 17 residues. Trimming took 6 bases from V and 8 from J; bases not matched to a gene: 17. In germline, CDR1 is KGHSH, CDR2 LQKENI. The CDR3 sequence is CASSLIHRQGERDTIYF. In DNA form, the CDR3 reads TGTGCCAGCTCGCTGATCCACCGACAGGGGGAAAGAGACACCATATATTTT.

The rearrangement joins TRBV28 to TRBJ2-3; the D gene is possibly TRBD1 (5 bases). V was cut by 3 bases and J by 7 bases, with 8 bases left in between. The CDR3 loop spans 12 amino acids. CDR1 and CDR2 (germline): MDHEN, SYDVKM. CDR3 residues: CASSLRQNTQYF. CDR3 sequence (DNA): TGTGCCAGCAGTTTGCGACAGAATACGCAGTATTTT.

The chain has TRBV5-1 and TRBJ2-7; 10 nucleotides line up with TRBD1. Germline CDR1 reads SGHRS; CDR2 reads YFSETQ. The CDR3 has 16 residues. The J segment lost 9 bases and the V segment lost 0 bases, leaving 12 bases of the junction unmatched. CDR3 DNA: TGCGCCAGCAGCTTGGGTCCCGGACAGGGGGGCGCGCGGCAGTACTTC. Amino acid sequence: CASSLGPGQGGARQYF.

V and J are TRBV2 and TRBJ1-1; 11 positions agree with TRBD1. This CDR3 is built from 15 residues. The germline V gene has CDR1 SNHLY and CDR2 FYNNEI. Trimming removed 8 bases from V and 3 bases from J; junction bases left unmatched: 8. DNA of the CDR3: TGTGCCAGCTCTGCGAGGGACAGGGGGGACACTGAAGCTTTCTTT. Residues: CASSARDRGDTEAFF.

The chain uses TRBV7-9 and TRBJ2-5; weak D call: TRBD1 (6 bases). CDR1 is SEHNR, CDR2 FQNEAQ, per germline (reference sequence). The CDR3 has 14 amino acids. V shed 0 bases and J shed 5 bases, with 10 bases lying between them. CDR3 in DNA: TGTGCCAGCAGCTTAGCCAGGGGTGTCGAGACCCAGTACTTC. Protein product: CASSLARGVETQYF.

This clone was observed once. The rearrangement joins TRBV7-2 to TRBJ2-1, with 7 bases lining up with TRBD1. The CDR3 has 14 amino acids. V was pared by 6 bases and J by 2 bases, with 4 bases of the junction left unmatched. CDR1 is SGHTA, CDR2 FQGNSA, per germline. CDR3 bases: TGTGCCAGCAGGAGGGGGCGCCCCTACAATGAGCAGTTCTTC. Its protein is CASRRGRPYNEQFF.

The CDR3 is CASSYGGTNSYEQYF. DNA for the CDR3: TGTGCCAGCTCCTACGGGGGGACCAACTCCTACGAGCAGTACTTC. This chain connects TRBV7-8 to TRBJ2-7; 7 positions agree with TRBD2. CDR1 is SGHVS, CDR2 FQNEAQ, per germline. This CDR3 is 15 amino acids long. The junction had 10 bases not matched to a gene; V was cut back by 8 bases and J by 0 bases.

V is TRBV19 and J is TRBJ1-2; 9 nucleotides line up with TRBD1. CDR3 length: 14 residues. V trimming: 5 bases; J trimming: 6 bases; junction bases outside the gene matches: 7. Germline CDR1 reads LNHDA; CDR2 reads SQIVND (reference sequence). CDR3 nucleotides: TGTGCCAGTAGTCAAGGGGACAGGGTGCATGGCTACACCTTC. Protein product: CASSQGDRVHGYTF.

The rearrangement links TRBV27 to TRBJ2-6; TRBD1 aligns across 8 bases. The trim removed 3 bases at V and 3 bases at J, leaving 7 bases unmatched. The CDR3 is 17 amino acids. The V gene's germline CDR1 is MNHEY and CDR2 SMNVEV (reference sequence). The CDR3 reads CASSFRQGALGANVLTF. The CDR3 bases are TGTGCCAGCAGTTTCCGGCAGGGGGCGCTTGGGGCCAACGTCCTGACTTTC.

V usage is TRBV30 and J usage is TRBJ2-4; 9 bases are shared with TRBD2. Trimming removed 0 bases from V and 1 base from J; junction bases left unmatched: 4. The CDR3 sequence is 16 residues long. Germline loops: CDR1 GTSNPN, CDR2 SVGIG (reference sequence). The chain's CDR3 is CAWSVSTSGAKNIQYF. The CDR3 nucleotides are TGTGCCTGGAGTGTAAGTACTAGCGGGGCCAAAAACATTCAGTACTTC. The variable domain in full, with the rest retrieved from reference TRBV30 and TRBJ2-4, is SQTIHQWPATLVQPVGSPLSLECTVEGTSNPNLYWYRQAAGRGLQLLFYSVGIGQISSEVPQNLSASRPQDRQFILSSKKLLLSDSGFYLCAWSVSTSGAKNIQYFGAGTRLSVL.

The chain employs TRBV9 and TRBJ2-7, with 7 bases lining up with TRBD2. The CDR3 spans 14 residues. V trimming: 3 bases; J trimming: 4 bases; junction bases outside the gene matches: 7. Per germline, CDR1 SGDLS and CDR2 YYNGEE. The CDR3 sequence is CASSGLAVPYEQYF. DNA for the CDR3: TGTGCCAGCAGCGGGCTAGCGGTACCTTACGAGCAGTACTTC.

Only a few counts were recorded for this clone. V is TRBV6-5 and J is TRBJ1-4, with D tentatively TRBD1 (5 bases). The germline V gene encodes CDR1 MNHEY and CDR2 SVGAGI. The CDR3 has 15 residues. With 8 bases removed from V and 4 bases from J, the gap between germline ends came to 17 bases. CDR3 nucleotides: TGTGCCAGCGAAGGTCAGGGTGCTCTTAATGAAAAACTGTTTTTT. This encodes CASEGQGALNEKLFF.

In its sample, this clone was seen a few times. The chain's CDR3 is CATQFPDTYGYTF. The CDR3 DNA reads as TGTGCCACCCAGTTTCCTGACACCTATGGCTACACCTTC. The chain carries TRBV28 and TRBJ1-2; D is undetermined. CDR1 is MDHEN, CDR2 SYDVKM, per germline. Trimming pared 10 bases from V and 4 bases from J, leaving 16 bases between. The CDR3 is made up of 13 amino acids.

The CDR3 here is CSAPFGGQYF. CDR3 sequence (DNA): TGCAGTGCCCCCTTTGGCGGGCAGTACTTC. The genes are TRBV20-1 and TRBJ2-7; D unresolved. From germline, CDR1 is DFQATT and CDR2 SNEGSKA (reference sequence). CDR3 size: 10 residues. V shed 6 bases and J shed 9 bases, with 12 bases lying between them.

This chain uses TRBV15 with TRBJ1-1; D gene unclear. The CDR3 sequence is 14 residues long. With 0 bases removed from V and 2 bases from J, the gap between germline ends came to 7 bases. Germline values: CDR1 LNHNV, CDR2 YYDKDF (reference sequence). As DNA, the CDR3 is TGTGCCACCAGCAGAGAAGAGGGTAACACTGAAGCTTTCTTT. Residues: CATSREEGNTEAFF.

This clone has more than one count but fewer than ten. In DNA, the CDR3 is TGCAGCGTTGAAGGAGGATTCGCCTACACCTTC. As protein: CSVEGGFAYTF. The chain uses TRBV29-1 and TRBJ1-2; D remains unclear. CDR1 and CDR2 from the germline V gene are SQVTM and ANQGSEA. CDR3 length equals 11 residues. The V and J ends lost 1 base and 10 bases respectively, with 10 bases between them. The variable domain in full, with the rest retrieved from reference TRBV29-1 and TRBJ1-2, is SAVISQKPSRDICQRGTSLTIQCQVDSQVTMMFWYRQQPGQSLTLIATANQGSEATYESGFVIDKFPISRPNLTFSTLTVSNMSPEDSSIYLCSVEGGFAYTFGSGTRLTVV.

The chain uses TRBV12-3 or TRBV12-4 and TRBJ2-7; D gene unclear. There are 13 residues in the CDR3. Trimming stripped 1 base from V and 6 bases from J, with 10 bases between. CDR3 coding DNA: TGTGCCAGCAGTTTAGGGCCCTTCCTCGAGCAGTACTTC. It is translated as CASSLGPFLEQYF.